These 4 T cell receptor beta chains were all obtained from the same sample, sequenced in a study of blood T cell repertoires in COVID-19. This table comes from immunoSEQ multiplex PCR, and its TCRdb copy is limited to in-frame clones, with some not included. Of over 200,000 clones in the sample, approximately 90% are singletons; the top ten hold approximately 9%. Sample: PBMCs or T cells enriched from blood (not recorded which). Receptor source: a man in his forties who had recovered from COVID-19.

The rearrangement links TRBV27 to TRBJ1-4; 8 bases line up with TRBD1. Germline assignment: CDR1 MNHEY and CDR2 SMNVEV (reference sequence). There are 14 residues in the CDR3. V trimming: 6 bases; J trimming: 7 bases; junction bases outside the gene matches: 7. CDR3: CASRKQGGGEKLFF. The CDR3 bases are TGTGCCAGCAGAAAACAGGGGGGGGGTGAAAAACTGTTTTTT.

This sequence joins TRBV5-5 and TRBJ1-6; D is possibly TRBD1 (5 bases). Germline CDR1 is SGHKS and CDR2 is YYEKEE (reference sequence). Trimming took off 4 bases at V and 4 bases at J, with 9 bases between the two ends. The CDR3 is 14 amino acids. This CDR3 is CASSRGEYNSPLHF. The CDR3 DNA reads as TGTGCCAGCAGCCGGGGGGAGTATAATTCACCCCTCCACTTT.

V usage is TRBV3-1 (or the pseudogene TRBV3-2) and J usage is TRBJ2-1; tentative D call: TRBD2 (6 bases). The CDR3 has 18 residues. The V end was cut by 2 bases, the J end by 3 bases, with 20 bases between. Germline assignment: CDR1 LGHDT and CDR2 YNNKEL (reference sequence). CDR3 in amino acids: CASSQTPPGTGLYNEQFF. CDR3 nucleotide sequence: TGTGCCAGCAGCCAAACCCCGCCCGGGACGGGACTCTACAATGAGCAGTTCTTC.

This chain links TRBV9 with TRBJ2-3; 10 bases are shared with TRBD1. V was clipped by 2 bases and J by 2 bases; unmatched bases: 8. Germline assignment: CDR1 SGDLS and CDR2 YYNGEE. This CDR3 is built from 17 residues. Written as DNA, the CDR3 is TGTGCCAGCAGCGTCGGAGCCGGGACAGGGGTCACAGATACGCAGTATTTT. This translates into CASSVGAGTGVTDTQYF. Using reference TRBV9 and TRBJ2-3 for the parts outside the CDR3, the full variable domain is DSGVTQTPKHLITATGQRVTLRCSPRSGDLSVYWYQQSLDQGLQFLIQYYNGEERAKGNILERFSAQQFPDLHSELNLSSLELGDSALYFCASSVGAGTGVTDTQYFGPGTRLTVL.